This paragraph reports one TCR beta chain. CDR3 length equals 16 residues. Per germline, CDR1 MNHEY and CDR2 SVGEGT. Trimming took 4 bases from V and 0 from J, leaving 13 bases between them. This sample was taken from a study of blood T cell repertoires in COVID-19. Original methodology: Nucleated cell number was recorded as an estimate derived from reference gene primer amplification. Libraries were prepared by immunoSEQ multiplex PCR; TCRdb keeps only in-frame clonotypes and omits some of them. V, J and clone size are those of that table, while D and trimming were read from the DNA. The table includes some 140,000 clones, roughly 83% detected once.

The specimen sequenced was peripheral blood. V and J are TRBV6-2 or TRBV6-3 and TRBJ1-3, with D unclear. This receptor was obtained from a woman in her fifties or sixties with COVID-19, enrolled during active disease. CDR3: CASSLTAAGSGNTIYF. The CDR3 DNA follows: TGTGCCAGCAGTTTGACTGCAGCGGGCTCTGGAAACACCATATATTTT.